Listed below are T cell receptor beta chains from one sample, sequenced in a study of OX40 agonist ivuxolimab in advanced cancers. The assay was immunoSEQ multiplex PCR, and TCRdb's table has in-frame clones only and misses some. The table has around 46,000 clones, around 88% seen once; the top ten hold around 30%. The sequencing here drew on CD4+ or CD8+ T cells sorted from blood, taken in a trial of the OX40 agonist ivuxolimab. These receptors all come from an adult with an advanced solid tumor such as melanoma, head and neck, liver or kidney cancer. CDR3s include the opening cysteine and the closing phenylalanine or tryptophan. D genes are given only for firm matches. Clone size is given for some rows only: seen once, a few or many times, or a class if the clone is expanded.

NA,TRBV27,TRBJ1-5,NA,TGTGCCAGCAGCCTTGGGGGTGAGGATCAGCCCCAGCATTTT,CASSLGGEDQPQHF
NA,TRBV5-6,TRBJ2-4,NA,TGTGCCAGCAGCTGGGGGGACGGCAAAAACATTCAGTACTTC,CASSWGDGKNIQYF
NA,TRBV6-4,TRBJ2-3,NA,TGTGCCACCCTGGGGCCGGGCGAACCAGATACGCAGTATTTT,CATLGPGEPDTQYF
NA,TRBV7-8,TRBJ2-7,TRBD2,TGTGCCAGCAGCCCGGGGGGGATTACCTACGAGCAGTACTTC,CASSPGGITYEQYF
few,TRBV7-9,TRBJ1-2,TRBD1,TGTGCCAGCAGCTTAGCTGCCGGGACAGGCTATGGCTACACCTTC,CASSLAAGTGYGYTF
NA,TRBV6-1,TRBJ1-6,NA,TGTGCCAGCAGTGAATATCCCCTTTCACCCCTCCACTTT,CASSEYPLSPLHF
NA,TRBV2,TRBJ2-7,TRBD1,TGTGCCATCGGGACAGTTTCCTACGAGCAGTACTTC,CAIGTVSYEQYF
NA,TRBV29-1,TRBJ2-7,NA,TGCAGCGTTGAAGTGGAGGGGGTGAAGCAGTACTTC,CSVEVEGVKQYF
NA,TRBV7-7,TRBJ2-1,TRBD2,TGTGCTAGCGCGGGAGATGACAATGAGCAGTTCTTC,CASAGDDNEQFF
NA,TRBV2,TRBJ2-3,NA,TGTGCCAGCAGTGAGAGGCCGACAGATACGCAGTATTTT,CASSERPTDTQYF
NA,TRBV18,TRBJ2-3,TRBD1,TGTGCCAGCTCACCTACGGGACAGCAAATAAGCACAGATACGCAGTATTTT,CASSPTGQQISTDTQYF
NA,TRBV27,TRBJ2-7,NA,TGTGCCAGCAGTTACACAGCTGACTACGAGCAGTACTTC,CASSYTADYEQYF
once,TRBV19,TRBJ2-1,TRBD2,TGTGCCAGTAGCCACGGGTGGAGCGGGGAGAATGAGCAGTTCTTC,CASSHGWSGENEQFF
NA,TRBV19,TRBJ2-1,NA,TGTGCCAGTAGTATAGGTATCCCATCCTACAATGAGCAGTTCTTC,CASSIGIPSYNEQFF
once,TRBV7-2,TRBJ1-1,NA,TGTGCCAGCACTGCCTGGGAATGGAACACTGAAGCTTTCTTT,CASTAWEWNTEAFF
NA,TRBV11-2,TRBJ2-3,NA,TGTGCCAGCAGCTTAGTACTAGATACGCAGTATTTT,CASSLVLDTQYF
NA,TRBV18,TRBJ2-1,NA,TGTGCCAGCTCTCCCTGGGGCGACAATGAGCAGTTCTTC,CASSPWGDNEQFF
NA,TRBV4-1,TRBJ1-1,TRBD1,TGCGCCAGCAGCCAAGAACTCCGGGACAGGGGGCCTAACACTGAAGCTTTCTTT,CASSQELRDRGPNTEAFF
NA,TRBV2,TRBJ1-5,NA,TGTGCCAGCAGTGAAAGGGGTGGGAATCAGCCCCAGCATTTT,CASSERGGNQPQHF
NA,TRBV13,TRBJ1-3,NA,TGTGCCAGCAGCGACGCGGGGCCCGGAAACACCATATATTTT,CASSDAGPGNTIYF
once,TRBV19,TRBJ1-2,NA,TGTGCCAGTAGTATCTATACAGTTACCACCTTC,CASSIYTVTTF
NA,TRBV11-2,TRBJ2-7,TRBD1,TGTGCCAGCACTCTAGGTGCTAGGGGGCGCGACGAGCAGTACTTC,CASTLGARGRDEQYF
few,TRBV7-8,TRBJ2-7,NA,TGTGCCAGCAGCTTAGGAGGAGCTTCCTACGAGCAGTACTTC,CASSLGGASYEQYF
NA,TRBV7-2,TRBJ2-5,NA,TGTGCCAGCAGGGTCGTGCTGGAAGAGACCCAGTACTTC,CASRVVLEETQYF